The 2 T cell receptor beta chains below all came from one sample that was sequenced in a study of T cells in Graves' hyperthyroidism and ophthalmopathy. Researchers took RNA transcripts and amplified the TCR beta CDR3 regions from them. First-round RT-PCR with HTBI primers amplified the TCR CDR3 region. TCRdb passed the multiplex PCR reads through MiXCR, listing each CDR3 protein once. This sample yields around 540,000 distinct CDR3 sequences, of which around 16% are seen a single time; around 32% belongs to the top ten. Sequencing used blood. The source is a woman in her twenties or thirties with Graves' ophthalmopathy.

In its sample, this clonotype was seen many times. V and J are TRBV4-3 and TRBJ1-5; D is possibly TRBD1 (6 bases). Germline CDR1 reads LGHNA; CDR2 reads YSLEER. V was clipped by 0 bases and J by 5 bases, with 11 bases between them. The CDR3 sequence is 15 residues long. CDR3 DNA sequence: TGCGCCAGCAGCCAAGATGCGGGGGCGGATCAGCCCCAGCATTTT. As protein: CASSQDAGADQPQHF.

This clonotype was detected ten times or more. The V call is TRBV30, the J call TRBJ1-1; D gene unclear. V lost 3 bases and J 1 base, leaving 9 bases between the germline ends. CDR3 length equals 13 residues. From germline, CDR1 is GTSNPN and CDR2 SVGIG (reference sequence). This chain's CDR3 is CAWRDRWNTEAFF. As DNA, the CDR3 is TGTGCCTGGAGGGACCGCTGGAACACTGAAGCTTTCTTT.